The 20 T cell receptor beta chains below were found in one sample sequenced in a study of blood T cell repertoires in COVID-19. Method: immunoSEQ multiplex PCR; TCRdb's copy keeps in-frame clones and lacks some. Among around 150,000 clones listed, around 80% were seen once. The sample was PBMCs or T cells enriched from blood (not recorded which). Receptor source: a woman between 55 and 75 years old who had recovered from COVID-19.

This chain connects TRBV27 to TRBJ1-1; no reliable D call. The CDR3 runs 14 residues. Germline V gene lookup returns CDR1 MNHEY and CDR2 SMNVEV (reference sequence). Trimming shortened V by 6 bases and J by 1 base, and 12 bases separated the two germline ends. The CDR3 is CASRALYENTEAFF. The CDR3 coding sequence is TGTGCCAGCAGGGCTTTATATGAGAACACTGAAGCTTTCTTT.

This chain joins TRBV6-5 and TRBJ1-5, with no clear D. Between the trimmed V and J ends, which lost 6 bases and 0 bases, there was a span of 12 bases. In germline, CDR1 is MNHEY, CDR2 SVGAGI. The length of the CDR3 is 15 residues. As DNA, the CDR3 is TGTGCCAGCAGCCGTAATAAATATAGCAATCAGCCCCAGCATTTT. It specifies CASSRNKYSNQPQHF.

The CDR3 sequence: CASTKSGTTLYEQYF. CDR3 in DNA: TGTGCCAGCACCAAATCCGGGACTACACTCTACGAGCAGTACTTC. V gene TRBV11-1 combines with J gene TRBJ2-7, with 7 bases fitting TRBD2. The germline CDR1 and CDR2 sequences are SGHAT and FQDESV (reference sequence). This CDR3 region has 15 residues. V shed 7 bases and J 3 bases; nucleotides not matched to a gene: 12.

The chain has TRBV5-6 and TRBJ2-7; 10 nucleotides align to TRBD2. This CDR3 region has 16 residues. The trim removed 5 bases at V and 1 base at J, leaving 9 bases unmatched. Germline CDR1 and CDR2: SGHDT and YYEEEE. The CDR3 is CASSIRGTSESYEQYF. In DNA form, the CDR3 reads TGTGCCAGCAGTATCCGCGGGACTAGCGAGTCCTACGAGCAGTACTTC.

This clone was seen a few times. This chain uses TRBV11-2 with TRBJ2-2, with 7 nucleotides matching TRBD1. CDR1 and CDR2 from the germline V gene are SGHAT and FQNNGV. This CDR3 comprises 16 residues. The junction had 5 bases not matched to a gene; V was cut back by 4 bases and J by 0 bases. CDR3 loop: CASSSSDRANTGELFF. In DNA, the CDR3 is TGTGCCAGCAGCTCCTCTGACAGGGCGAACACCGGGGAGCTGTTTTTT.

The chain joins TRBV14 to TRBJ2-7; no reliable D call. The CDR3 is made up of 16 amino acids. V shed 4 bases and J shed 3 bases, with 19 bases lying between them. The germline V gene has CDR1 SGHDN and CDR2 FVKESK. The chain's CDR3 is CASSLNHPSSYYEQYF. DNA for the CDR3: TGTGCCAGCAGCCTTAATCACCCGAGTTCTTACTACGAGCAGTACTTC.

V is TRBV6-5 and J is TRBJ1-1, with unresolved D. The CDR3 extends over 16 amino acids. V was trimmed by 0 bases and J by 3 bases, leaving 14 bases between them. Germline values: CDR1 MNHEY, CDR2 SVGAGI. The CDR3 DNA sequence: TGTGCCAGCAGTTACTCAGGCCTCTATCAGGACACTGAAGCTTTCTTT. Encoded protein: CASSYSGLYQDTEAFF.

V and J are TRBV19 and TRBJ1-1, with D unclear. This CDR3 spans 13 amino acids. Trimming removed 5 bases at V and 0 bases at J, with 7 bases between. Germline V gene lookup returns CDR1 LNHDA and CDR2 SQIVND (reference sequence). This CDR3 is CASSEKMNTEAFF. For the CDR3, the DNA is TGTGCCAGTAGTGAGAAGATGAACACTGAAGCTTTCTTT.

The chain joins TRBV5-1 to TRBJ1-5; 8 bases are shared with TRBD1. The CDR3 is 15 amino acids. Germline CDR1 is SGHRS and CDR2 is YFSETQ. With 2 bases clipped from V and 2 bases from J, the junction kept 3 bases outside the gene matches. This CDR3 is CASSLGQGGNQPQHF. CDR3 DNA sequence: TGCGCCAGCAGCTTAGGACAGGGTGGCAATCAGCCCCAGCATTTT.

This rearrangement joins TRBV28 to TRBJ2-1; TRBD2 agrees at 11 bases. After removal of 5 bases from V and 8 bases from J, the junction contained 14 bases not matched to a gene. The CDR3 contains 17 residues. Germline V gene data show CDR1 as MDHEN and CDR2 as SYDVKM. The CDR3 protein is CASSQPLAGGPRYEQFF. Here the CDR3 DNA reads TGTGCCAGCAGTCAACCCTTAGCGGGAGGGCCAAGGTATGAGCAGTTCTTC. Variable domain in full (rest from reference TRBV28 and TRBJ2-1): DVKVTQSSRYLVKRTGEKVFLECVQDMDHENMFWYRQDPGLGLRLIYFSYDVKMKEKGDIPEGYSVSREKKERFSLILESASTNQTSMYLCASSQPLAGGPRYEQFFGPGTRLTVL.

The V call is TRBV5-4, the J call TRBJ2-1, with 8 bases matching TRBD1. The ends lost 2 bases at V and 1 base at J; junction bases unmatched: 5. CDR1 and CDR2 (germline): SGHNT, YYREEE (reference sequence). The CDR3 runs 16 residues. The CDR3 region has the DNA TGTGCCAGCAGCTTCACAGGGGGGTTATCCTACAATGAGCAGTTCTTC. This gives the protein CASSFTGGLSYNEQFF.

This clone was recorded a few times. The V and J genes are TRBV28 and TRBJ1-1, with 7 bases matching TRBD1. The trim removed 4 bases at V and 2 bases at J, leaving 4 bases unmatched. CDR1 and CDR2 from the germline V gene are MDHEN and SYDVKM. The CDR3 consists of 14 residues. The CDR3 DNA sequence: TGTGCCAGCAGTTGGGGGACAGTAAACACTGAAGCTTTCTTT. Its protein product is CASSWGTVNTEAFF.

The gene calls are TRBV9 and TRBJ2-2; TRBD1 aligns across 8 bases. The junction had 8 bases not matched to a gene; V was cut back by 4 bases and J by 6 bases. In germline, CDR1 is SGDLS, CDR2 YYNGEE. This CDR3 comprises 15 residues. The CDR3 reads CASSPRNRGSGELFF. CDR3 in DNA: TGTGCCAGCAGCCCCCGGAACAGGGGGTCCGGGGAGCTGTTTTTT.

The chain recombines TRBV7-8 with TRBJ2-7; perhaps TRBD1 as D (6 bases). The V gene lost 4 bases and the J gene lost 3 bases, with 13 bases spanning the gap. Germline-derived CDR1 and CDR2 are SGHVS and FQNEAQ. The CDR3 has 14 amino acids. CDR3 coding DNA: TGTGCCAGCAGCTCAAGACAGGCCCGCTACGAGCAGTACTTC. Its translation: CASSSRQARYEQYF.

This rearrangement joins TRBV7-9 to TRBJ2-7; 7 bases agree with TRBD1. Germline CDR1 is SEHNR and CDR2 is FQNEAQ (reference sequence). Trimming took 2 bases from V and 4 from J; bases not matched to a gene: 11. CDR3 length: 16 amino acids. The CDR3 bases are TGTGCCAGCAGCTTAATTAGGGGGCGGACCCCTTACGAGCAGTACTTC. It yields the protein CASSLIRGRTPYEQYF. The complete variable domain, with remaining parts taken from reference TRBV7-9 and TRBJ2-7, reads DTGVSQNPRHKITKRGQNVTFRCDPISEHNRLYWYRQTLGQGPEFLTYFQNEAQLEKSRLLSDRFSAERPKGSFSTLEIQRTEQGDSAMYLCASSLIRGRTPYEQYFGPGTRLTVT.

V is TRBV5-1 and J is TRBJ2-6; D unclear. This CDR3 is 14 amino acids long. Germline V gene sequence: CDR1 SGHRS, CDR2 YFSETQ. V lost 2 bases to trimming and J lost 2 bases, with 5 bases between them. The CDR3 spells CASSFRTGANVLTF. CDR3 coding DNA: TGCGCCAGCAGCTTCAGAACTGGGGCCAACGTCCTGACTTTC.

This clone was seen a handful of times. The V and J genes are TRBV2 and TRBJ2-1, with a possible D match to TRBD2 (6 bases). V shed 6 bases and J shed 4 bases, with 10 bases lying between them. The CDR3 is 13 amino acids. Germline V CDR1 and CDR2: SNHLY, FYNNEI. CDR3 sequence: CASSRGIYNEQFF. The CDR3 nucleotides read TGTGCCAGCAGCCGGGGGATTTACAATGAGCAGTTCTTC.

The chain carries TRBV9 and TRBJ1-3, with D unresolved. The length of the CDR3 is 15 residues. CDR1 and CDR2 from the germline V gene are SGDLS and YYNGEE. Trimming removed 0 bases at V and 0 bases at J, with 7 bases between. CDR3 amino acids: CASSVEAGSGNTIYF. CDR3 nucleotide sequence: TGTGCCAGCAGCGTAGAGGCGGGCTCTGGAAACACCATATATTTT.

The chain carries TRBV5-1 and TRBJ2-5, with TRBD2 matching 10 bases. With V trimmed by 4 bases and J by 4 bases, 7 bases remained unmatched. This CDR3 is 15 amino acids long. Looked up from germline, CDR1 is SGHRS and CDR2 is YFSETQ. As DNA, the CDR3 is TGCGCCAGCAGCACCGGGACTAGCGTCGGAGAGACCCAGTACTTC. It yields the protein CASSTGTSVGETQYF.

This clone was observed a few times. CDR3 DNA: TGTGCCAGCAGTTTTCGGTTCGGGTATGGCTACACCTTC. Translating gives CASSFRFGYGYTF. The J gene is TRBJ1-2, the V gene TRBV28; D gene unclear. The CDR3 sequence is 13 residues long. The V and J ends lost 3 bases and 5 bases respectively, with 10 bases between them. Germline CDR1 reads MDHEN; CDR2 reads SYDVKM.